This T cell receptor beta chain was identified during a study of T cell changes during pregnancy in multiple sclerosis. This clone was observed once. Generated by immunoSEQ multiplex PCR, the TCRdb table keeps only in-frame clones and is missing some. The table records under 95,000 clones, approximately 92% of them present only once. The material was peripheral blood, obtained in the second trimester of pregnancy. This receptor was taken from a female donor with multiple sclerosis, enrolled in a pregnancy study.

This chain's CDR3 is CASSTGQGNGYTF. CDR3 in DNA: TGTGCCAGCAGCACCGGACAGGGGAACGGCTACACCTTC. The genes are TRBV7-9 and TRBJ1-2; 9 positions agree with TRBD1. V lost 5 bases and J lost 8; bases outside the gene matches: 6. The CDR3 is 13 amino acids. Per germline, CDR1 SEHNR and CDR2 FQNEAQ (reference sequence). Filled out from reference TRBV7-9 and TRBJ1-2, the complete variable domain reads DTGVSQNPRHKITKRGQNVTFRCDPISEHNRLYWYRQTLGQGPEFLTYFQNEAQLEKSRLLSDRFSAERPKGSFSTLEIQRTEQGDSAMYLCASSTGQGNGYTFGSGTRLTVV.